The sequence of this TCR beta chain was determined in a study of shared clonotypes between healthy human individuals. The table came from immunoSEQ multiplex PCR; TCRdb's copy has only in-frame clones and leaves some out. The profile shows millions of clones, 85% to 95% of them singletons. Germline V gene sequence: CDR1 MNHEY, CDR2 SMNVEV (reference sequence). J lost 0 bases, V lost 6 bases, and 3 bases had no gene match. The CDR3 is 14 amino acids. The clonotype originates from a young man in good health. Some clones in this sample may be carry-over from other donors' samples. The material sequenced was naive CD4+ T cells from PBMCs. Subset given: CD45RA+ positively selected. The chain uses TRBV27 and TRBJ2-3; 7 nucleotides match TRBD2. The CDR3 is CASRNGGSTDTQYF. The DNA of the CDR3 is TGTGCCAGCAGGAACGGGGGGAGCACAGATACGCAGTATTTT.